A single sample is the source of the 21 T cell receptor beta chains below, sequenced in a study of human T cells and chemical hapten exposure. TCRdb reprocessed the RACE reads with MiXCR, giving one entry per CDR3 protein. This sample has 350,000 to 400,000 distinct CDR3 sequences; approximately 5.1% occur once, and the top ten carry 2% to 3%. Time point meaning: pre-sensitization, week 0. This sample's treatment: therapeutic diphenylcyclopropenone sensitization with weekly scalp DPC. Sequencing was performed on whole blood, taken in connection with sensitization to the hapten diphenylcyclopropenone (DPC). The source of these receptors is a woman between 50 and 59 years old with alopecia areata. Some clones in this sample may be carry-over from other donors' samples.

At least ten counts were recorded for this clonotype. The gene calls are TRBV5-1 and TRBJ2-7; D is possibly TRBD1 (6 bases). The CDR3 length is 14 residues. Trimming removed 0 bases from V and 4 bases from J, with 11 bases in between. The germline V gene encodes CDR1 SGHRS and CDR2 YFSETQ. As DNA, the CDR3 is TGCGCCAGCAGCTTGGGCAGGGGTGGATACGAGCAGTACTTC. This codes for CASSLGRGGYEQYF.

The CDR3 sequence: CASTLGSLGNQPQHF. DNA for the CDR3: TGTGCCAGCACCCTCGGAAGTTTGGGCAATCAGCCCCAGCATTTT. This chain connects TRBV28 to TRBJ1-5; D unresolved. Trimming cost V 7 bases and J 2 bases, with 15 bases left between them. The CDR3 sequence is 15 residues long. Germline V gene data show CDR1 as MDHEN and CDR2 as SYDVKM.

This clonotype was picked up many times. CDR3 residues: CASSSVVPGPQKDEQYF. CDR3 DNA sequence: TGTGCCAGCAGTTCAGTAGTCCCCGGGCCCCAGAAGGACGAGCAGTACTTC. The J gene is TRBJ2-7, the V gene TRBV6-5; D not certain. In germline, CDR1 is MNHEY, CDR2 SVGAGI. The CDR3 length is 17 residues. V dropped 4 bases and J dropped 5 bases, with 24 bases sitting between them.

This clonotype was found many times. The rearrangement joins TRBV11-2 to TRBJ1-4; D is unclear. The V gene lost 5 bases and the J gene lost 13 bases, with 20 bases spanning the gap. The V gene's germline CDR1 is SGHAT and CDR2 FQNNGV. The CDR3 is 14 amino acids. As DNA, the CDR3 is TGTGCCAGCAGCCCTGGACGGGATCCGCCGCGACTGTTTTTT. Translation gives CASSPGRDPPRLFF.

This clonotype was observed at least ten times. CDR3 protein: CATTTGRITDEQFF. DNA of the CDR3: TGTGCCACCACAACGGGTAGGATTACAGATGAGCAGTTCTTC. This rearrangement joins TRBV15 to TRBJ2-1; no clear D gene. This CDR3 comprises 14 residues. Germline CDR1 is LNHNV and CDR2 is YYDKDF (reference sequence). Trimming removed 7 bases at V and 8 bases at J, with 18 bases between.

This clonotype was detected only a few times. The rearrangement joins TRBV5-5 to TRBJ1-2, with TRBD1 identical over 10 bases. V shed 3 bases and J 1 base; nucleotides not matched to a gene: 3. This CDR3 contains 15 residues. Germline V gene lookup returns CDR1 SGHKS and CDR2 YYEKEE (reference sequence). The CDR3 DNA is TGTGCCAGCAGCTGGGGACAGGGGCTTAACTATGGCTACACCTTC. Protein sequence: CASSWGQGLNYGYTF.

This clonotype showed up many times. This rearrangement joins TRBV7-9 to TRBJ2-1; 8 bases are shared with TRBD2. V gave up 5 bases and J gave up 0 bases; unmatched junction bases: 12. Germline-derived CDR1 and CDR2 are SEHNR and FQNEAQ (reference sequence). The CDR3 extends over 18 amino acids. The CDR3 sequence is CASSAGAGARSSYNEQFF. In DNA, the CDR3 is TGTGCCAGCAGCGCGGGAGCGGGGGCCCGGAGCTCCTACAATGAGCAGTTCTTC.

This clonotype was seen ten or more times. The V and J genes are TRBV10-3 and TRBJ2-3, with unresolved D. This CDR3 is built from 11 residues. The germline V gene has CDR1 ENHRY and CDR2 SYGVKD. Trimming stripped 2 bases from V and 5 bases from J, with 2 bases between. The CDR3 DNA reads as TGTGCCATCAGTGAGCTAGATACGCAGTATTTT. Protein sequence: CAISELDTQYF.

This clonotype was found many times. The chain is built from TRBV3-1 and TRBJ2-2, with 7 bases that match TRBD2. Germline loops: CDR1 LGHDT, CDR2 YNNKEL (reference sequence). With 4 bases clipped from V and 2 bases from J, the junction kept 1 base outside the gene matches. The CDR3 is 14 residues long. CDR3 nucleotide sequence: TGTGCCAGCAGCCCGGGAGGCAACACCGGGGAGCTGTTTTTT. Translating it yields CASSPGGNTGELFF.

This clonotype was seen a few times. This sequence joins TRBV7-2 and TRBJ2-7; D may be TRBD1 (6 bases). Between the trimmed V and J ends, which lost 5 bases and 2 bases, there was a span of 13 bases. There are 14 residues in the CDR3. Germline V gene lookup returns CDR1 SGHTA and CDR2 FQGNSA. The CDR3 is CASSPVGHTYEQYF. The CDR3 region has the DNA TGTGCCAGCAGCCCAGTGGGACACACCTACGAGCAGTACTTC.

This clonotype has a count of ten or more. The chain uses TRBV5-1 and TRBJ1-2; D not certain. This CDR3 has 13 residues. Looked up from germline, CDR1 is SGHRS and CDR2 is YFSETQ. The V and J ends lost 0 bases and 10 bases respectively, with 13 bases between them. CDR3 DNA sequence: TGCGCCAGCAGCTTGGAGACATTGCAAGCCTACACCTTC. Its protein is CASSLETLQAYTF.

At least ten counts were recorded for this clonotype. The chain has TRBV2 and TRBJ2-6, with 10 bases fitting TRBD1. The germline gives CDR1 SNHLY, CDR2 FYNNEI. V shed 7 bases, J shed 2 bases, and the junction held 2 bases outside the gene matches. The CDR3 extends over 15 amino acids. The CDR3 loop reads CASIGQGAGANVLTF. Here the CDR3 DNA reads TGTGCCAGCATCGGACAGGGGGCTGGGGCCAACGTCCTGACTTTC.

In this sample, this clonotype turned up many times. CDR3 region: CSARDGVVGNQPQHF. The CDR3 nucleotides are TGCAGTGCTAGAGACGGGGTCGTCGGCAATCAGCCCCAGCATTTT. The chain uses TRBV20-1 and TRBJ1-5; D is ambiguous. There are 15 residues in the CDR3. V was clipped by 0 bases and J by 2 bases, with 11 bases between them. From germline, CDR1 is DFQATT and CDR2 SNEGSKA (reference sequence).

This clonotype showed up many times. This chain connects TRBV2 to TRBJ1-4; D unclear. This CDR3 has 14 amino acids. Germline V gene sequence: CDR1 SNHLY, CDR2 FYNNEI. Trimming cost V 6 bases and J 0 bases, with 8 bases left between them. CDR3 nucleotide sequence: TGTGCCAGCAGATTCCCGCCAACTAATGAAAAACTGTTTTTT. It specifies CASRFPPTNEKLFF. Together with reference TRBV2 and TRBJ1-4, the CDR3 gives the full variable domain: EPEVTQTPSHQVTQMGQEVILRCVPISNHLYFYWYRQILGQKVEFLVSFYNNEISEKSEIFDDQFSVERPDGSNFTLKIRSTKLEDSAMYFCASRFPPTNEKLFFGSGTQLSVL.

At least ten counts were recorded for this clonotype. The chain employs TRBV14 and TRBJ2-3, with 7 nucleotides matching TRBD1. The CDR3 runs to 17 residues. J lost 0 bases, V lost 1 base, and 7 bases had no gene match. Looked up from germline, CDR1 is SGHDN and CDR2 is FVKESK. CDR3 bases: TGTGCCAGCAGCCAAGGGAGACAGGGATCCAGCACAGATACGCAGTATTTT. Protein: CASSQGRQGSSTDTQYF.

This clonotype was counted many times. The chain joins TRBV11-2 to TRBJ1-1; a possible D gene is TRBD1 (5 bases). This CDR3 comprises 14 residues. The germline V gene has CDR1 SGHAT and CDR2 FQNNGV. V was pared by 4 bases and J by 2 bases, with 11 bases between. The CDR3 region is CASSSRRGNTEAFF. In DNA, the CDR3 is TGTGCCAGCAGCTCTAGACGGGGCAACACTGAAGCTTTCTTT.

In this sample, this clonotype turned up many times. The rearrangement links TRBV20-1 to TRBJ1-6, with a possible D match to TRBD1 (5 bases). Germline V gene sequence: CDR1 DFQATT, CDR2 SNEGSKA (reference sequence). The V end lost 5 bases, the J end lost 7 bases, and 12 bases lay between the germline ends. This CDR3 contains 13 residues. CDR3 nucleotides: TGCAGTGCTTCCGGGACCGTCAATTCACCCCTCCACTTT. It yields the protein CSASGTVNSPLHF.

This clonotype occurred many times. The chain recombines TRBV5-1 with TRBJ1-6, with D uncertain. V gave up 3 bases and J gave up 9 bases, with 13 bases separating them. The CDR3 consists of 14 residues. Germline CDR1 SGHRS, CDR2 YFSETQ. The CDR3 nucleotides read TGCGCCAGCAGCTCGGAAGGTTCTCTTTCACCCCTCCACTTT. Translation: CASSSEGSLSPLHF.

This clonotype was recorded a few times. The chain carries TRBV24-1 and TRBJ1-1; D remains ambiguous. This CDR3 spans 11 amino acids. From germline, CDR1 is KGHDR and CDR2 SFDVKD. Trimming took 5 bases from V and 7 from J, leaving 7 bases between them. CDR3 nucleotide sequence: TGTGCCACCAGTGCCCGAGATGAAGCTTTCTTT. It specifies CATSARDEAFF.

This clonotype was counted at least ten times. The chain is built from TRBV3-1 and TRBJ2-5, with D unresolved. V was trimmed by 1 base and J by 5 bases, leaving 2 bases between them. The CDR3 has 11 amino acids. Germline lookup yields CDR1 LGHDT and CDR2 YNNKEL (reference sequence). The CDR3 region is CASSQVETQYF. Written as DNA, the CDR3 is TGTGCCAGCAGCCAAGTTGAGACCCAGTACTTC.

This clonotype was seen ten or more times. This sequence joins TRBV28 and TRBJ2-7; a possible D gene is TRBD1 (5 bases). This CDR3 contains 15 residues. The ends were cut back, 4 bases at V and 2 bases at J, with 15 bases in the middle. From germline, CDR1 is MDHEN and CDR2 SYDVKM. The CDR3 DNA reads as TGTGCCAGCAGTTCGCCGACAGTTACAACCTACGAGCAGTACTTC. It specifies CASSSPTVTTYEQYF.